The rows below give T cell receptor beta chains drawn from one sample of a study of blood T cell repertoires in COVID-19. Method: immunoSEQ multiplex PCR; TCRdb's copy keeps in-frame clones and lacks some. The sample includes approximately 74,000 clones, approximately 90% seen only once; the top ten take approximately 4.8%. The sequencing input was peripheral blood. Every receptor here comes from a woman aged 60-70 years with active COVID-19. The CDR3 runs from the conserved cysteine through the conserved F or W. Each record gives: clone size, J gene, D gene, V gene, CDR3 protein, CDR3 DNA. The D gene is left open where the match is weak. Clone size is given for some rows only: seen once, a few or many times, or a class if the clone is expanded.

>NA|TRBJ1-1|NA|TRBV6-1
CASSDWGPMNEAFF
TGTGCCAGCAGTGATTGGGGGCCGATGAATGAAGCTTTCTTT
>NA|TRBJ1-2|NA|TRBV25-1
CASSPGAGGYTF
TGTGCCAGCAGCCCAGGGGCGGGTGGCTACACCTTC
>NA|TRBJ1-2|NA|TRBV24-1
CATSDDPPGGIYGYTF
TGTGCCACCAGTGATGATCCTCCGGGGGGAATCTATGGCTACACCTTC
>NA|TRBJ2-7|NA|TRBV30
CARGTTYEQYF
TGTGCCCGGGGGACAACCTACGAGCAGTACTTC
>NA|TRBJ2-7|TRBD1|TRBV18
CASSPIALGQGQNEQYF
TGTGCCAGCTCACCAATTGCCCTGGGACAGGGGCAGAACGAGCAGTACTTC
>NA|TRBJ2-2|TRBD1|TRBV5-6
CASSSDRGRPGELFF
TGTGCCAGCAGTTCTGACAGGGGGCGACCCGGGGAGCTGTTTTTT
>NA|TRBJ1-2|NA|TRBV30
CAWSVGGINYGYTF
TGTGCCTGGAGTGTTGGGGGGATTAACTATGGCTACACCTTC
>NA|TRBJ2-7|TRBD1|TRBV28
CASRDREISYEQYF
TGTGCCAGCAGGGACAGGGAAATCTCCTACGAGCAGTACTTC
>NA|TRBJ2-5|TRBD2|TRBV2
CASRLIAGGKETQYF
TGTGCCAGCAGGTTAATAGCGGGAGGCAAGGAGACCCAGTACTTC
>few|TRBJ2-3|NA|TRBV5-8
CASSLTGRDTQYF
TGTGCCAGCAGCTTGACAGGGCGAGATACGCAGTATTTT
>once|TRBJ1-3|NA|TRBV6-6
CASSILDSTGNTIYF
TGTGCCAGCAGCATTTTAGACAGCACTGGAAACACCATATATTTT
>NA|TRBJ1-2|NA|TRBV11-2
CASSRAAATGVFYGYTF
TGTGCCAGCAGCCGTGCCGCGGCGACAGGCGTTTTCTATGGCTACACCTTC
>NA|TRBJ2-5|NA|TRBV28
CASSLGERGETQYF
TGTGCCAGCAGTTTAGGAGAAAGGGGGGAGACCCAGTACTTC
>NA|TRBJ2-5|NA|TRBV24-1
CATSDDRRPTQYF
TGTGCCACCAGTGACGACAGGAGACCGACCCAGTACTTC
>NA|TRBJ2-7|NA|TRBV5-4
CASSHTGSYEQYF
TGTGCCAGCAGCCACACAGGATCCTACGAGCAGTACTTC
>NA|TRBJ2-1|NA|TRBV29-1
CSVVKGVDPGGNEQFF
TGCAGCGTTGTCAAGGGGGTGGACCCGGGGGGCAATGAGCAGTTCTTC
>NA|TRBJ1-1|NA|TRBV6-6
CASTPRRGDLEAFF
TGTGCCAGCACCCCCCGTCGGGGGGACCTTGAAGCTTTCTTT
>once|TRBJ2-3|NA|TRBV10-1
CASSFGVSTDTQYF
TGCGCCAGCAGTTTCGGGGTTAGCACAGATACGCAGTATTTT
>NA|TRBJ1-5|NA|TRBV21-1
CASSKKTGLQPQHF
TGTGCCAGCAGCAAAAAGACAGGGCTTCAGCCCCAGCATTTT
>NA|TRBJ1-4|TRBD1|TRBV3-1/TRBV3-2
CASSQDIGGDEKLFF
TGTGCCAGCAGCCAAGATATAGGGGGCGACGAAAAACTGTTTTTT
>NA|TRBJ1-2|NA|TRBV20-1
CSASNSGGHGYTF
TGCAGTGCTAGTAACTCGGGGGGCCATGGCTACACCTTC
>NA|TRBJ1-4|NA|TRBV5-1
CASSPGGGTGGEKLFF
TGCGCCAGCAGCCCCGGGGGGGGGACTGGAGGTGAAAAACTGTTTTTT
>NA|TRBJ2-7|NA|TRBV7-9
CASSLGASYEQYF
TGTGCCAGCAGCTTAGGCGCGTCCTACGAGCAGTACTTC
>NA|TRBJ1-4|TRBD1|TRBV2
CASTRQGMGEKLFF
TGTGCCAGCACCCGACAGGGGATGGGAGAAAAACTGTTTTTT
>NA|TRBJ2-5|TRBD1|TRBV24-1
CATSDSRGLRETQYF
TGTGCCACCAGTGATTCGAGGGGGCTGAGGGAGACCCAGTACTTC
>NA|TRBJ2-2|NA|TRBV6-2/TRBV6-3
CASSYSRGQNTGELFF
TGTGCCAGCAGTTACAGCAGGGGACAAAACACCGGGGAGCTGTTTTTT
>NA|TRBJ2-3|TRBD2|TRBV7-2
CASSLASGRGDTQYF
TGTGCCAGCAGCTTGGCTAGCGGGAGAGGAGATACGCAGTATTTT
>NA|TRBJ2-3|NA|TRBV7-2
CASSLMRLGTDTQYF
TGTGCCAGCAGCTTAATGAGGTTGGGCACAGATACGCAGTATTTT
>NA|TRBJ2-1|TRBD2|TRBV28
CASIKGTSGANEQFF
TGTGCCAGCATTAAAGGGACTAGCGGGGCCAATGAGCAGTTCTTC
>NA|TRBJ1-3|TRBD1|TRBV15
CATSRDPGGSGNTIYF
TGTGCCACCAGCAGAGATCCAGGGGGCTCTGGAAACACCATATATTTT
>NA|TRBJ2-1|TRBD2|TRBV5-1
CASSDSGSSYNEQFF
TGCGCCAGCAGCGATAGCGGGAGCTCCTACAATGAGCAGTTCTTC
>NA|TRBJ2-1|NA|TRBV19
CASNQGILNNEQFF
TGTGCCAGTAATCAGGGTATTCTAAACAATGAGCAGTTCTTC
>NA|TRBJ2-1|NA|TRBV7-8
CASSPLGGRLSYNEQFF
TGTGCCAGCAGCCCGCTAGGGGGACGACTCTCCTACAATGAGCAGTTCTTC
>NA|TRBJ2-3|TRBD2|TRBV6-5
CASSRTSGTDTQYF
TGTGCCAGCAGCAGGACTAGCGGCACAGATACGCAGTATTTT
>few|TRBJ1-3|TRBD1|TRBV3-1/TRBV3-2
CASSPLGTAGNTIYF
TGTGCCAGCAGCCCTCTCGGGACAGCAGGAAACACCATATATTTT
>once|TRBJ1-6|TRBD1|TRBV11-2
CASSRQGGNSPLHF
TGTGCCAGCAGCCGACAGGGTGGGAATTCACCCCTCCACTTT
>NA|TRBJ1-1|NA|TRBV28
CASSLIQSLNTEAFF
TGTGCCAGCAGTTTAATACAGAGTTTGAACACTGAAGCTTTCTTT
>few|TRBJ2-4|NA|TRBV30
CAWSVPGGLAKNIQYF
TGTGCCTGGAGTGTACCCGGCGGTCTAGCCAAAAACATTCAGTACTTC
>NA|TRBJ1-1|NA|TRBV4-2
CASSQDLRVKNTEAFF
TGTGCCAGCAGCCAAGATCTCAGGGTGAAGAACACTGAAGCTTTCTTT
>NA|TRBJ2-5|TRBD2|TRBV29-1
CSALRAGLGETQYF
TGCAGCGCCCTCCGGGCGGGACTAGGGGAGACCCAGTACTTC
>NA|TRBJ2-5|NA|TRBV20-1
CSARRGETQYF
TGCAGTGCTAGACGGGGAGAGACCCAGTACTTC
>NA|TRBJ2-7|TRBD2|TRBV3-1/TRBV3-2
CASNSGLAGGREQYF
TGTGCCAGCAACTCTGGACTAGCGGGAGGCCGGGAGCAGTACTTC
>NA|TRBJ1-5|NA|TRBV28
CASCGGGKRQPQHF
TGTGCCAGCTGTGGGGGGGGAAAACGTCAGCCCCAGCATTTT
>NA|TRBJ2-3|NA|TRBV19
CASSIATGVVNTQYF
TGTGCCAGTAGTATAGCGACGGGAGTAGTCAATACGCAGTATTTT
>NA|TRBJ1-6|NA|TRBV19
CASGVLDNSPLHF
TGTGCCAGTGGAGTTCTGGATAATTCACCCCTCCACTTT